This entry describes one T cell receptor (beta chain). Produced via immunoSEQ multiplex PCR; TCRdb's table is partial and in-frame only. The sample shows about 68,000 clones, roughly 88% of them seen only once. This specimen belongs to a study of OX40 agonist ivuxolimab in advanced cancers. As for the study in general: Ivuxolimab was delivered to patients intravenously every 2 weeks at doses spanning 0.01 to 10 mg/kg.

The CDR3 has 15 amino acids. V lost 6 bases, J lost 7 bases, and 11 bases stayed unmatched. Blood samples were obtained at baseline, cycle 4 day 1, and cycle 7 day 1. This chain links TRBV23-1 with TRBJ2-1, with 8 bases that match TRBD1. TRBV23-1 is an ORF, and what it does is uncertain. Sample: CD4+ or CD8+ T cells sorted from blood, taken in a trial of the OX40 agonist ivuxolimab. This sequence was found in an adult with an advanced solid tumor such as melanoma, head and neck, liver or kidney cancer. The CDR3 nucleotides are TGCGCCAGCAGCCGGAGGACAGGGAAAGTTAATGAGCAGTTCTTC. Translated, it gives CASSRRTGKVNEQFF.